The clone carrying this T cell receptor beta chain showed up many times. The antigen is undetermined. At one boundary the junction diverges from the germline segment, which might be a read error. The CDR3 runs 13 residues. Germline V gene lookup returns CDR1 SGHRS and CDR2 YFSETQ. This sample was taken from a study of CD8 T cells in ankylosing spondylitis. Quantitative 5'-RACE with molecular barcodes was used to make the TCR beta libraries. Via MiXCR, TCRdb re-called the 5' RACE reads, giving one row per CDR3 protein. Of about 700,000 distinct CDR3 sequences listed, 15% to 20% are singletons. Findings and caveats of the study: Peripheral blood samples showed relatively rare disease-linked clones, and these clones were CD8+. One TCR beta motif, made up of roughly 8 highly homologous variants, appeared characteristic of ankylosing spondylitis blood. The authors reported significant enrichment of disease-linked clones in matched ankylosing spondylitis synovial fluid.

The source material was blood, either unsorted or a sorted T cell fraction (not recorded which). The receptor was derived from a male donor with ankylosing spondylitis. The rearrangement uses TRBV5-1 and TRBJ2-7, with D unclear. This CDR3 is CASSLDPTYEQYF. The CDR3 DNA is TGTGCCAGCAGCTTAGACCCAACCTACGAGCAGTACTTC.